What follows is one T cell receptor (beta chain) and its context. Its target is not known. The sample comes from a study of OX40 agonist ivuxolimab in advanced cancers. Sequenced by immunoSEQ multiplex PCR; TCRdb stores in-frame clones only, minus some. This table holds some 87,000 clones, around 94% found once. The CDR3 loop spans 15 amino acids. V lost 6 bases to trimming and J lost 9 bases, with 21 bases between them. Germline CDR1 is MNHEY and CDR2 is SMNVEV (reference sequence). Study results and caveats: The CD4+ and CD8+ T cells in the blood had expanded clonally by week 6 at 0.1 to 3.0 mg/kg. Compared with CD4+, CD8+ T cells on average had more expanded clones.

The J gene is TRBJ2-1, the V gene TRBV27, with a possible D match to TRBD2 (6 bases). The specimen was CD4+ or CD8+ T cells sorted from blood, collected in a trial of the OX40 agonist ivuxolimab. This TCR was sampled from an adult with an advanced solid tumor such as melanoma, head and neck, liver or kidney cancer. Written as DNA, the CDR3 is TGTGCCAGCAGCCTCCGAAGACTAGGGGCCAGTGAGCAGTTCTTC. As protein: CASSLRRLGASEQFF.